Detailed here is one T cell receptor (beta chain). Its antigen is currently unknown. The data derive from a study of T cells in Graves' hyperthyroidism and ophthalmopathy. Calling Graves' hyperthyroidism stable meant ophthalmopathy did not progress within 18 months. Lactation, pregnancy, other autoimmune disease or uncontrolled infection excluded patients. The diagnoses drew upon clinical symptoms, serum thyroxine and TRAb, thyroid ultrasound and orbital computed tomography. The CDR3 has 14 amino acids. V was pared by 7 bases and J by 4 bases, with 14 bases between. Study-wide findings and caveats: Clonotypes that were expanded in thyroid above 0.001 mostly appeared in blood too.

Amplified TCR beta CDR3 regions derived from RNA transcripts. RT-PCR in the first round (using the HTBI primer set) targeted the TCR CDR3. TCRdb reprocessed the multiplex PCR reads with MiXCR, giving one entry per CDR3 protein. The table shows hundreds of thousands of distinct CDR3 sequences, with 25% occurring only once. The chain combines TRBV12-3 or TRBV12-4 with TRBJ1-3; D uncertain. The source is a man in his fifties with Graves' hyperthyroidism. The sequencing sample was made of blood. The chain's CDR3 is CASKDVPSGNTIYF. The CDR3 coding sequence is TGTGCCAGCAAGGACGTGCCATCGGGAAACACCATATATTTT.